This entry features one T cell receptor beta chain sequence. The data are from a study of control samples from healthy donors and cancer patients. Produced via immunoSEQ multiplex PCR; TCRdb's table is partial and in-frame only. This sample has 150,000 to 200,000 clones, with approximately 94% found just once. There are 14 residues in the CDR3. With 3 bases removed from V and 1 base from J, the gap between germline ends came to 7 bases. CDR1 is MNHEY and CDR2 is SMNVEV in the germline V gene (reference sequence). Sequenced input: blood. V gene TRBV27 combines with J gene TRBJ1-3; D call uncertain. This sequence originates from a woman aged 40 to 55 in good health. CDR3 nucleotide sequence: TGTGCCAGCAGTTTGATGGGTTCTGGAAACACCATATATTTT. Translation gives CASSLMGSGNTIYF.